Presented here are 32 T cell receptor beta chains from one specimen sequenced in a study of shared clonotypes between healthy human individuals (dated by TCRdb to 2020 to 2022). The library was made by the immunoSEQ multiplex PCR assay. Imported from immuneACCESS, the table was reduced by TCRdb to in-frame sequences with V and J called. These copies leave out some clones; in studies compared against another copy, an unresolved V gene accounts for under half, and the cause of the remainder is not known. The table for this sample lists about half a million clones; 60% to 80% of them were counted only once. Around 11% of the sample goes to the ten largest clones. Sequencing used PBMCs. These receptors originate from a woman aged 40 to 55 in good health. Some clones in this sample may be carry-over from other donors' samples.

The chain is built from TRBV7-2 and TRBJ2-4, with unresolved D. CDR3 length: 15 residues. Trimming cost V 3 bases and J 5 bases, with 14 bases left between them. Germline-derived CDR1 and CDR2 are SGHTA and FQGNSA. CDR3: CASSFGLGFQNIQYF. The CDR3 DNA reads as TGTGCCAGCAGCTTTGGGTTAGGGTTCCAAAACATTCAGTACTTC. Full variable domain (rest looked up from reference TRBV7-2 and TRBJ2-4): GAGVSQSPSNKVTEKGKDVELRCDPISGHTALYWYRQSLGQGLEFLIYFQGNSAPDKSGLPSDRFSAERTGGSVSTLTIQRTQQEDSAVYLCASSFGLGFQNIQYFGAGTRLSVL.

Of note for this clone: This likely reflects a read error, since a far larger clone is one base away. The rearrangement joins TRBV30 to TRBJ2-3, with D possibly being TRBD2 (6 bases). This CDR3 contains 12 residues. Per the germline V gene, CDR1 is GTSNPN and CDR2 is SVGIG (reference sequence). CDR3 amino acids: CVWGTYTDTQYF. In DNA form, the CDR3 reads TGTGTCTGGGGGACTTACACAGATACGCAGTATTTT.

The rearrangement links TRBV5-1 to TRBJ2-7; either TRBD1 or TRBD2 may fit D (6 bases each). Germline CDR1 and CDR2: SGHRS and YFSETQ. The CDR3 runs to 15 residues. The germline V and J ends were trimmed by 0 bases and 2 bases, with 12 bases remaining between them. The CDR3 reads CASSLGPGEAYEQYF. In DNA form, the CDR3 reads TGCGCCAGCAGCTTGGGACCAGGGGAGGCCTACGAGCAGTACTTC.

The CDR3 here is CASSQDYGERAYEQYF. The CDR3 coding sequence is TGCGCCAGCAGCCAAGATTACGGCGAACGGGCCTACGAGCAGTACTTC. The J gene is TRBJ2-7, the V gene TRBV4-1; D unresolved. In germline, CDR1 is MGHRA, CDR2 YSYEKL. The length of the CDR3 is 16 residues. V dropped 0 bases and J dropped 2 bases, with 14 bases sitting between them.

This sequence joins TRBV6-4 and TRBJ2-3; D might be TRBD2 (6 bases). The CDR3 has 15 amino acids. CDR1 and CDR2 from the germline V gene are MRHNA and SNTAGT. V lost 0 bases, J lost 1 base, and 8 bases lay in between. The CDR3 is CASSDSGLGTDTQYF. CDR3 DNA sequence: TGTGCCAGCAGTGACTCGGGACTCGGCACAGATACGCAGTATTTT.

The chain links TRBV7-9 to TRBJ2-7; 7 positions agree with TRBD1. V was pared by 6 bases and J by 3 bases, with 5 bases of the junction left unmatched. CDR3 length: 13 residues. Germline V gene lookup returns CDR1 SEHNR and CDR2 FQNEAQ (reference sequence). CDR3 loop: CASSSGTDYEQYF. For the CDR3, the DNA is TGTGCCAGCAGTTCGGGGACAGACTACGAGCAGTACTTC.

The chain links TRBV7-9 to TRBJ2-7; TRBD2 matches at 12 bases. The germline V gene encodes CDR1 SEHNR and CDR2 FQNEAQ (reference sequence). This CDR3 spans 15 amino acids. V lost 2 bases, J lost 5 bases, and 4 bases stayed unmatched. Written as DNA, the CDR3 is TGTGCCAGCAGCTTAAGACTAGCGGGAGCGGACGAGCAGTACTTC. Protein product: CASSLRLAGADEQYF.

The rearrangement links TRBV4-3 to TRBJ2-3; 11 bases map to TRBD2. Germline V gene data show CDR1 as LGHNA and CDR2 as YSLEER. Trimming at V came to 2 bases and at J to 4 bases, leaving 5 bases not matched to a gene. The CDR3 runs to 16 residues. The DNA of the CDR3 is TGCGCCAGCAGCCAAATCACTAGCGGGAGTCCAGATACGCAGTATTTT. This codes for CASSQITSGSPDTQYF.

This clone was recorded only once. The chain recombines TRBV4-1 with TRBJ2-1; 16 nucleotides match TRBD2. The CDR3 totals 16 residues. Germline V gene sequence: CDR1 MGHRA, CDR2 YSYEKL. Trimming at V came to 3 bases and at J to 8 bases, leaving 4 bases not matched to a gene. DNA of the CDR3: TGCGCCAGCAGCCACGGGACTAGCGGGAGGGCCCATGAGCAGTTCTTC. As protein: CASSHGTSGRAHEQFF.

The genes are TRBV19 and TRBJ2-7; 12 positions match TRBD2. Germline loops: CDR1 LNHDA, CDR2 SQIVND (reference sequence). The ends lost 3 bases at V and 0 bases at J; junction bases unmatched: 6. The CDR3 contains 17 residues. This chain's CDR3 is CASSMRTSGVVSYEQYF. CDR3 sequence (DNA): TGTGCCAGTAGTATGCGGACTAGCGGGGTCGTCTCCTACGAGCAGTACTTC.

Concerning this clone: This sequence is one base from a far larger clone and is likely a read error. The chain links TRBV30 to TRBJ2-5, with D uncertain. The last part of the DNA fits TRBJ2-7 better; the J call may be wrong. This CDR3 is built from 12 residues. Germline V lookup: CDR1 GTSNPN, CDR2 SVGIG (reference sequence). CDR3 coding DNA: TGTGCCTGGAGTAGGATGGGATACGAGCAGTACTTC. Translation gives CAWSRMGYEQYF.

In DNA, the CDR3 is TGTGCCAGTACGGGACAGGGGGCTATCGGCTACACCTTC. It is translated as CASTGQGAIGYTF. V and J are TRBV18 and TRBJ1-2, with 12 bases matching TRBD1. The CDR3 is 13 amino acids. Germline values: CDR1 KGHSH, CDR2 LQKENI. J lost 8 bases, V lost 9 bases, and 7 bases had no gene match.

This chain joins TRBV5-1 and TRBJ1-2; the match to TRBD1 covers 7 bases. V dropped 4 bases and J dropped 7; count of bases not matched to a gene: 13. This CDR3 region has 15 residues. Germline CDR1 reads SGHRS; CDR2 reads YFSETQ. CDR3 in amino acids: CASSPRTGSSSGYTF. The CDR3 coding sequence is TGCGCCAGCAGCCCACGGACAGGTTCGTCGAGTGGCTACACCTTC.

The chain combines TRBV5-4 with TRBJ2-1, with D possibly TRBD2 on 5 matching bases. The CDR3 is 15 residues long. V lost 0 bases, J lost 0 bases, and 7 bases lay in between. The germline V gene encodes CDR1 SGHNT and CDR2 YYREEE (reference sequence). The CDR3 here is CASSLGSASYNEQFF. The CDR3, as DNA: TGTGCCAGCAGCTTGGGTAGCGCCTCCTACAATGAGCAGTTCTTC.

With respect to this clone: The same CDR3 is also encoded by other DNA sequences in this sample. CDR3 nucleotides: TGTGCCAGCAGCCCGACGGGGGCGGATACGCAGTATTTT. Translating gives CASSPTGADTQYF. The V gene is TRBV2, the J gene TRBJ2-3; either TRBD1 or TRBD2 may supply D (6 bases each). Between the trimmed V and J ends, which lost 6 bases and 6 bases, there was a span of 13 bases. This CDR3 is built from 13 residues. CDR1 and CDR2 from the germline V gene are SNHLY and FYNNEI.

This chain joins TRBV15 and TRBJ2-1; 13 bases map to TRBD2. CDR1 and CDR2 from the germline V gene are LNHNV and YYDKDF (reference sequence). Germline trimming cut 1 base from V and 6 bases from J; bases unmatched to any gene: 0. CDR3 length equals 15 residues. The CDR3 DNA follows: TGTGCCACCAGCAGAGGGACTAGCGGGAGCAATGAGCAGTTCTTC. Protein product: CATSRGTSGSNEQFF. The full variable domain, in which reference TRBV15 and TRBJ2-1 provide the parts outside the CDR3, is DAMVIQNPRYQVTQFGKPVTLSCSQTLNHNVMYWYQQKSSQAPKLLFHYYDKDFNNEADTPDNFQSRRPNTSFCFLDIRSPGLGDTAMYLCATSRGTSGSNEQFFGPGTRLTVL.

As regards this clone: The identical CDR3 is also encoded by other nucleotide sequences in the sample. The chain employs TRBV28 and TRBJ1-4, with a possible D match to TRBD1 (5 bases). CDR3 length: 15 residues. With 3 bases removed from V and 3 bases from J, the gap between germline ends came to 11 bases. Per the germline V gene, CDR1 is MDHEN and CDR2 is SYDVKM. The CDR3 is CASSFSTEANEKLFF. DNA for the CDR3: TGTGCCAGCAGTTTCTCGACAGAAGCTAATGAAAAACTGTTTTTT.

V gene TRBV9 combines with J gene TRBJ1-1; tentative D call: TRBD1 (5 bases). V was shortened by 5 bases and J by 0 bases, with 11 bases between the two germline ends. Germline V CDR1 and CDR2: SGDLS, YYNGEE. This CDR3 spans 14 amino acids. The CDR3 is CASRSGPMNTEAFF. CDR3 nucleotide sequence: TGTGCCAGCAGATCGGGACCGATGAACACTGAAGCTTTCTTT.

The rearrangement joins TRBV28 to TRBJ2-5; tentative D call: TRBD2 (5 bases). Germline assignment: CDR1 MDHEN and CDR2 SYDVKM. The CDR3 has 16 residues. Between the trimmed V and J ends, which lost 7 bases and 3 bases, there was a span of 21 bases. The CDR3, as DNA: TGTGCCAGCACCCCGTGGGTTGCCCGGGGAAAAGAGACCCAGTACTTC. Its protein product is CASTPWVARGKETQYF.

The chain couples TRBV28 to TRBJ1-2; no firm D call. This CDR3 is built from 17 residues. V lost 6 bases, J lost 9 bases, and 29 bases lay in between. Germline V gene lookup returns CDR1 MDHEN and CDR2 SYDVKM. CDR3 loop: CASRTKAFAWVSNSYTF. In nucleotides, the CDR3 is TGTGCCAGCAGGACTAAGGCTTTTGCGTGGGTCAGTAATAGCTACACCTTC.

The chain joins TRBV29-1 to TRBJ2-3, with D perhaps TRBD2 (5 bases). Trimming stripped 7 bases from V and 0 bases from J, with 11 bases between. The CDR3 has 13 amino acids. In germline, CDR1 is SQVTM, CDR2 ANQGSEA. CDR3 in amino acids: CSADYQSTDTQYF. Here the CDR3 DNA reads TGCAGCGCCGACTACCAAAGCACAGATACGCAGTATTTT.

The chain carries TRBV10-3 and TRBJ1-3; no clear D. In germline, CDR1 is ENHRY, CDR2 SYGVKD. V shed 0 bases and J shed 9 bases, with 12 bases lying between them. The CDR3 runs to 14 residues. The CDR3 loop reads CAISESRDRGTIYF. In nucleotides, the CDR3 is TGTGCCATCAGTGAGTCAAGGGATCGCGGCACCATATATTTT.

This sequence joins TRBV15 and TRBJ2-7, with 9 bases lining up with TRBD2. CDR3 length: 15 residues. Germline CDR1 and CDR2: LNHNV and YYDKDF (reference sequence). The V gene end was trimmed by 4 bases and the J gene end by 0 bases; junction bases not matched to a gene: 4. As DNA, the CDR3 is TGTGCCACCAGCACAGGACTAGCGCACTCCTACGAGCAGTACTTC. This sequence encodes CATSTGLAHSYEQYF. Full variable domain (rest looked up from reference TRBV15 and TRBJ2-7): DAMVIQNPRYQVTQFGKPVTLSCSQTLNHNVMYWYQQKSSQAPKLLFHYYDKDFNNEADTPDNFQSRRPNTSFCFLDIRSPGLGDTAMYLCATSTGLAHSYEQYFGPGTRLTVT.

The rearrangement joins TRBV5-1 to TRBJ2-5, with TRBD1 identical over 7 bases. Trimming took 4 bases from V and 3 from J; bases not matched to a gene: 9. There are 15 residues in the CDR3. Germline CDR1 is SGHRS and CDR2 is YFSETQ. CDR3: CASSRGTAEEETQYF. CDR3 DNA: TGCGCCAGCAGCCGAGGGACAGCGGAAGAAGAGACCCAGTACTTC.

The rearrangement uses TRBV30 and TRBJ1-2; D gene uncertain. This CDR3 contains 13 residues. CDR1 is GTSNPN and CDR2 is SVGIG in the germline V gene (reference sequence). The V gene lost 0 bases and the J gene lost 2 bases, with 7 bases spanning the gap. CDR3 in amino acids: CAWSVEGNYGYTF. CDR3 nucleotides: TGTGCCTGGAGTGTCGAAGGAAACTATGGCTACACCTTC.

The J gene is TRBJ2-5, the V gene TRBV15, with 8 positions matching TRBD2. V lost 0 bases and J lost 5; bases outside the gene matches: 5. The CDR3 totals 15 residues. Germline loops: CDR1 LNHNV, CDR2 YYDKDF (reference sequence). The CDR3 DNA reads as TGTGCCACCAGCAGAGATCCGGGGGGGCGGGAGACCCAGTACTTC. Its protein is CATSRDPGGRETQYF.

Points on this clone: A far larger clone is only one base removed, so a read error is likely. Other DNA sequences within the sample encode an identical CDR3. The CDR3 sequence is CSVTAGSGTDTQYF. The CDR3 region has the DNA TGCAGCGTCACTGCAGGCTCAGGCACAGATACACAGTATTTT. V and J are TRBV29-1 and TRBJ2-3; D is unclear. CDR1 and CDR2 from the germline V gene are SQVTM and ANQGSEA. The CDR3 runs to 14 residues.

The chain recombines TRBV28 with TRBJ2-7; TRBD2 aligns across 7 bases. Germline loops: CDR1 MDHEN, CDR2 SYDVKM. Trimming took 5 bases from V and 5 from J; bases not matched to a gene: 12. The CDR3 consists of 15 residues. Here the CDR3 reads CASSPPGSGNHEQYF. DNA for the CDR3: TGTGCCAGCAGTCCCCCGGGGAGCGGGAACCACGAGCAGTACTTC.

The gene calls are TRBV29-1 and TRBJ1-4, with TRBD1 as a possible D gene (6 bases). CDR3 size: 14 residues. Germline CDR1 and CDR2: SQVTM and ANQGSEA. V was clipped by 6 bases and J by 7 bases, with 18 bases between them. The CDR3 spells CSVDTGFRGEKLFF. The CDR3 bases are TGCAGCGTGGATACAGGGTTTCGGGGTGAAAAACTGTTTTTT. The full variable domain, its missing parts supplied by reference TRBV29-1 and TRBJ1-4, is SAVISQKPSRDICQRGTSLTIQCQVDSQVTMMFWYRQQPGQSLTLIATANQGSEATYESGFVIDKFPISRPNLTFSTLTVSNMSPEDSSIYLCSVDTGFRGEKLFFGSGTQLSVL.

The chain carries TRBV4-1 and TRBJ1-1, with D possibly matching TRBD1 (6 bases). Trimming stripped 1 base from V and 1 base from J, with 10 bases between. The V gene's germline CDR1 is MGHRA and CDR2 YSYEKL. The CDR3 is 15 residues long. The CDR3 coding sequence is TGCGCCAGCAGCCAAGGGAGACAGGAGAACACTGAAGCTTTCTTT. Translating it yields CASSQGRQENTEAFF.

To note about this clone: With a far larger clone one base away, a read error is the likely cause. Other nucleotide sequences from this sample produce the same CDR3. The chain links TRBV5-4 to TRBJ2-6; 8 positions match TRBD1. The V and J ends lost 7 bases and 1 base, in that order; junction bases with no gene match: 4. The length of the CDR3 is 15 residues. Germline CDR1 SGHNT, CDR2 YYREEE (reference sequence). In DNA form, the CDR3 reads TGTGCCAGCGGGACAGGCGGGTCTGGGGCCAACGTCCTGACTTTC. As protein: CASGTGGSGANVLTF.

V and J are TRBV11-2 and TRBJ1-5; possible D gene TRBD1, 6 bases. The CDR3 sequence is 16 residues long. Per germline, CDR1 SGHAT and CDR2 FQNNGV. The V end lost 5 bases, the J end lost 3 bases, and 17 bases lay between the germline ends. Written as DNA, the CDR3 is TGTGCCAGCAGCCCGGGGGCTGGGGCCCTCAATCAGCCCCAGCATTTT. Its translation is CASSPGAGALNQPQHF. The whole variable domain, filled in from reference TRBV11-2 and TRBJ1-5, reads EAGVAQSPRYKIIEKRQSVAFWCNPISGHATLYWYQQILGQGPKLLIQFQNNGVVDDSQLPKDRFSAERLKGVDSTLKIQPAKLEDSAVYLCASSPGAGALNQPQHFGDGTRLSIL.